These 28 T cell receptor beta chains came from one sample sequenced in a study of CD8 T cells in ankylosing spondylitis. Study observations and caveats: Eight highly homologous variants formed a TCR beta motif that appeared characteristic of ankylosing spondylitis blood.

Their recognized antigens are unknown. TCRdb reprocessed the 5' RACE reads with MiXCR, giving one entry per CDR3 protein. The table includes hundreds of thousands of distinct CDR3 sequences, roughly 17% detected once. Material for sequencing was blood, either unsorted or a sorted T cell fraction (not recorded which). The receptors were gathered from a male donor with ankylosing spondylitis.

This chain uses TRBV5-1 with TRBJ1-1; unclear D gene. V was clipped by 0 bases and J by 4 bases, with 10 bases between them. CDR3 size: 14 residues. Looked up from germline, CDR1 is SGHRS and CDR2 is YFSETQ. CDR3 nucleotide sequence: TGCGCCAGCAGCTTGGTCCCTGTGGGCACTGAAGCTTTCTTT. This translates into CASSLVPVGTEAFF.

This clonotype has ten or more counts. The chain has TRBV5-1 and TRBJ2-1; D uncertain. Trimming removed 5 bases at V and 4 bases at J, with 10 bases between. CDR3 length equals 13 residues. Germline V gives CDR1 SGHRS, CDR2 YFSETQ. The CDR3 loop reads CASSQAVYNEQFF. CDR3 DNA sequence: TGCGCCAGCAGTCAAGCCGTTTACAATGAGCAGTTCTTC.

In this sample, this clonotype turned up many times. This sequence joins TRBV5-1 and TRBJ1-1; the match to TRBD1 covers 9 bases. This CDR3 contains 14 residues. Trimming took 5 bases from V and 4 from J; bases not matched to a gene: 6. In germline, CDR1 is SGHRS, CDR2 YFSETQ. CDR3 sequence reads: CASRPGTGSTEAFF. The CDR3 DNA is TGCGCCAGCAGGCCCGGGACAGGGAGCACTGAAGCTTTCTTT.

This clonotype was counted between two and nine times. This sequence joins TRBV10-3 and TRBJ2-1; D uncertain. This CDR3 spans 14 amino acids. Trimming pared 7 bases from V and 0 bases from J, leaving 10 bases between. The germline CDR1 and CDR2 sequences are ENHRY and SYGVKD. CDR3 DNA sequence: TGTGCCATCAAACCGGGTTTCTCCTACAATGAGCAGTTCTTC. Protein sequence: CAIKPGFSYNEQFF.

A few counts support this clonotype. DNA of the CDR3: TGTGCCAGCAGCCCGGACAGTCGGTCACCCCTCCACTTT. It encodes CASSPDSRSPLHF. The J gene is TRBJ1-6, the V gene TRBV12-3 or TRBV12-4, with D maybe TRBD1 (6 bases). V was cut by 6 bases and J by 10 bases, with 13 bases left in between. The CDR3 totals 13 residues.

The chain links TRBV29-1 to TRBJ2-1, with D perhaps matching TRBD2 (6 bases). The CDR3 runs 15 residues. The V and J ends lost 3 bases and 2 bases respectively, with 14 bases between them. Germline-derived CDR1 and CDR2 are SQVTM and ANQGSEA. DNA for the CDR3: TGCAGCGTTGATGGGCGGGGAAACACCTACAATGAGCAGTTCTTC. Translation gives CSVDGRGNTYNEQFF.

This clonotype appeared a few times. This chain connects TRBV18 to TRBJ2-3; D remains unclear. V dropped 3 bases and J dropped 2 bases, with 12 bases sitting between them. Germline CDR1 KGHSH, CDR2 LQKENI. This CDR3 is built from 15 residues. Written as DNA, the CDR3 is TGTGCCAGCTCACCTTCGTTATCGACCACAGATACGCAGTATTTT. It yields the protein CASSPSLSTTDTQYF.

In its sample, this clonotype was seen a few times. Here the CDR3 reads CASSSNNSPLHF. The DNA of the CDR3 is TGTGCCAGCAGTTCCAACAATTCACCCCTCCACTTT. The chain carries TRBV6-5 and TRBJ1-6; D gene unclear. Germline V gene data show CDR1 as MNHEY and CDR2 as SVGAGI. The CDR3 has 12 residues. Trimming pared 4 bases from V and 7 bases from J, leaving 5 bases between.

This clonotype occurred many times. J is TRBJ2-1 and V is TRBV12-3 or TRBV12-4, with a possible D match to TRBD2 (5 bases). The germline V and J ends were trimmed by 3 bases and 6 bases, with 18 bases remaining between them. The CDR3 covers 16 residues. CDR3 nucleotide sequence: TGTGCCAGCAGTTTCCCCCTAACTAGTAGTGTCAATGAGCAGTTCTTC. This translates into CASSFPLTSSVNEQFF.

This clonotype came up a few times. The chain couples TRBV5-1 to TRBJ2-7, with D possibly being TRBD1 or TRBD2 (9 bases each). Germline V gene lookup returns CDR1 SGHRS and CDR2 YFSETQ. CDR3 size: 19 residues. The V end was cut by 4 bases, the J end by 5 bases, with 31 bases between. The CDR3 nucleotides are TGCGCCAGCAGCATCTCCGGGACAGGGATTAGCGGGAGAGGCAACGAGCAGTACTTC. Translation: CASSISGTGISGRGNEQYF.

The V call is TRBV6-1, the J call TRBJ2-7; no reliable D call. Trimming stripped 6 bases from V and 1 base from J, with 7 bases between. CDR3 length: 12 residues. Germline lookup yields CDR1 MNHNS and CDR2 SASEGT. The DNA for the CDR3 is TGTGCCAGCAGAGGTCTGTCCTACGAGCAGTACTTC. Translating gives CASRGLSYEQYF.

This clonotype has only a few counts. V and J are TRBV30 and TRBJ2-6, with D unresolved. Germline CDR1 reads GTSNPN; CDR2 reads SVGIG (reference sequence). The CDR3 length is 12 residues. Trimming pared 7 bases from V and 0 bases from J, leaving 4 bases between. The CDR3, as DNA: TGTGCCTTAAACTCTGGGGCCAACGTCCTGACTTTC. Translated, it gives CALNSGANVLTF.

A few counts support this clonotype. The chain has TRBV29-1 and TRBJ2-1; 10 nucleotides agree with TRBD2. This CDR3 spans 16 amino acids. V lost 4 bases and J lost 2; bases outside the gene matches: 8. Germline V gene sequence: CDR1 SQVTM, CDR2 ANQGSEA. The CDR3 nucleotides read TGCAGCGTTGGGGTCGCTAGCGGGAGTCCCTACAATGAGCAGTTCTTC. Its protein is CSVGVASGSPYNEQFF.

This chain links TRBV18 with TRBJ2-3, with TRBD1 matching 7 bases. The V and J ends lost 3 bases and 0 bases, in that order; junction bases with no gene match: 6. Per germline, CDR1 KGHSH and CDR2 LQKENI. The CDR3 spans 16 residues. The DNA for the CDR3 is TGTGCCAGCTCACCGGGGACAGCCGCTAGCACAGATACGCAGTATTTT. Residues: CASSPGTAASTDTQYF.

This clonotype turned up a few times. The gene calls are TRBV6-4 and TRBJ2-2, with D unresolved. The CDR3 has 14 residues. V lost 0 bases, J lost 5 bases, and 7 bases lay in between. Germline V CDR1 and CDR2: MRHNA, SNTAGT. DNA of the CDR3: TGTGCCAGCAGTGACTCGATAGTTACCGGGGAGCTGTTTTTT. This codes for CASSDSIVTGELFF.

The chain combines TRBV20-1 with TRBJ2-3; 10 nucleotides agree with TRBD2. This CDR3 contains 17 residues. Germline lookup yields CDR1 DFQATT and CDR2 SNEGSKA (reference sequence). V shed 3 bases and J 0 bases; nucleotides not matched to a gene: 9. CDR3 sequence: CSARGASGSISTDTQYF. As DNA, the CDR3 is TGCAGTGCTAGGGGAGCTAGCGGGAGTATCAGCACAGATACGCAGTATTTT.

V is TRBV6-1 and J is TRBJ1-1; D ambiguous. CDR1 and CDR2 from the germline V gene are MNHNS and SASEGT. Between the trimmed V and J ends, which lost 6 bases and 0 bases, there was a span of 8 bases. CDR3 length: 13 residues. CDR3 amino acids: CASRGMMNTEAFF. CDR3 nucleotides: TGTGCCAGCAGAGGGATGATGAACACTGAAGCTTTCTTT.

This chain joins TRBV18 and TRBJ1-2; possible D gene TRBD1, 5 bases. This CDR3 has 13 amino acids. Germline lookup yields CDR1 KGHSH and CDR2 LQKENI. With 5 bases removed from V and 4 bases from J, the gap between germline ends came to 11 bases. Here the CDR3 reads CASSSGEGYGYTF. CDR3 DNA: TGTGCCAGCTCATCGGGGGAGGGCTATGGCTACACCTTC.

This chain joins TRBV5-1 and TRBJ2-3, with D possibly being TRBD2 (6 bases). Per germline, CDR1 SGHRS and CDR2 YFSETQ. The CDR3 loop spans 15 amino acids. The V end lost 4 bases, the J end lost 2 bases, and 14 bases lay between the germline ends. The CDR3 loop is CASSIGGAHTDTQYF. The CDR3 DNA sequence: TGCGCCAGCAGCATTGGCGGGGCCCACACAGATACGCAGTATTTT.

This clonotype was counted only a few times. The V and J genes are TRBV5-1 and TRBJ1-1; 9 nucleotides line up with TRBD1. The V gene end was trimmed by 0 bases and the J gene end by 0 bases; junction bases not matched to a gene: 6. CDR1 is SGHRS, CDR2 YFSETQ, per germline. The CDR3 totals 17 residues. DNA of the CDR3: TGCGCCAGCAGCTTGGGGGGGGACAGGGTCATGAACACTGAAGCTTTCTTT. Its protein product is CASSLGGDRVMNTEAFF.

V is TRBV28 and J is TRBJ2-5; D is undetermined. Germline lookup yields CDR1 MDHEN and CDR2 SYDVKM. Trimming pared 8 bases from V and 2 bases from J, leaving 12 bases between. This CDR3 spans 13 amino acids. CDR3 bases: TGTGCCAGCGCGACATATACACAAGAGACCCAGTACTTC. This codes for CASATYTQETQYF.

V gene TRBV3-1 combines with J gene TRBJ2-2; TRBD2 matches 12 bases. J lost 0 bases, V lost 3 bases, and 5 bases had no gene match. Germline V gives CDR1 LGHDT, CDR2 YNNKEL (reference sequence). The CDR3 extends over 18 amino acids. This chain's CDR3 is CASSQRLAGVANTGELFF. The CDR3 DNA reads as TGTGCCAGCAGCCAGCGACTAGCGGGGGTGGCGAACACCGGGGAGCTGTTTTTT. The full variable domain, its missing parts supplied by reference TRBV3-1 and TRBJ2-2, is DTAVSQTPKYLVTQMGNDKSIKCEQNLGHDTMYWYKQDSKKFLKIMFSYNNKELIINETVPNRFSPKSPDKAHLNLHINSLELGDSAVYFCASSQRLAGVANTGELFFGEGSRLTVL.

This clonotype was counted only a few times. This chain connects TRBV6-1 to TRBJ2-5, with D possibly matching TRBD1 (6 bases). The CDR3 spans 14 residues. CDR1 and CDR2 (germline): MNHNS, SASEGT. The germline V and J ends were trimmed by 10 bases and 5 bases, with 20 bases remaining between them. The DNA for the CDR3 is TGTGCCACCGAGCGCTGGCAGGGGTCCGAGACCCAGTACTTC. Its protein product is CATERWQGSETQYF.

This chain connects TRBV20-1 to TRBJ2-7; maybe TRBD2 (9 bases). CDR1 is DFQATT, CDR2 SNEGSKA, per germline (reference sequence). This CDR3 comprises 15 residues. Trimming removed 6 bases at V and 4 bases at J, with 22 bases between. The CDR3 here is CSAAGGQGAFYEQYF. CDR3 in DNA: TGCAGTGCCGCGGGGGGGCAGGGGGCATTTTACGAGCAGTACTTC.

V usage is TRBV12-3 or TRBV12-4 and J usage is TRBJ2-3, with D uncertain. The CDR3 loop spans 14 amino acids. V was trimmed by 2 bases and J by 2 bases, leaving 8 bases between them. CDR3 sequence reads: CASSLSLNTDTQYF. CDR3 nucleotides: TGTGCCAGCAGTTTAAGCCTGAACACAGATACGCAGTATTTT.

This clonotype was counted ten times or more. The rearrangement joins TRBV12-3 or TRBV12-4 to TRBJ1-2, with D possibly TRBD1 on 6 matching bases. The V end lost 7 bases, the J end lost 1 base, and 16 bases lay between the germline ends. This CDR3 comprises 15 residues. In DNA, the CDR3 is TGTGCCAGCACTCGCGGCGGAGGGGGTAACTATGGCTACACCTTC. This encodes CASTRGGGGNYGYTF.

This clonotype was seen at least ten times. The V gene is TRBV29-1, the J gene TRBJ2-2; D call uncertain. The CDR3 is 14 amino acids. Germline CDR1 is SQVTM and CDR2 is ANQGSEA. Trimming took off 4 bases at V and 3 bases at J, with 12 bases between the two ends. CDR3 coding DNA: TGCAGCGTTGGTACTCCTGGGTACACCGGGGAGCTGTTTTTT. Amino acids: CSVGTPGYTGELFF.

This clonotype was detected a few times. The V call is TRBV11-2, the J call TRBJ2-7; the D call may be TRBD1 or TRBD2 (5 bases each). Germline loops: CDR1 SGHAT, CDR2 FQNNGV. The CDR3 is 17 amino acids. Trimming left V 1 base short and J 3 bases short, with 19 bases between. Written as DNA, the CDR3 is TGTGCCAGCAGCTTAGGGAGGTCAGGGAACCCTTTCTACGAGCAGTACTTC. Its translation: CASSLGRSGNPFYEQYF. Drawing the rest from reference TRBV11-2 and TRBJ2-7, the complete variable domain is EAGVAQSPRYKIIEKRQSVAFWCNPISGHATLYWYQQILGQGPKLLIQFQNNGVVDDSQLPKDRFSAERLKGVDSTLKIQPAKLEDSAVYLCASSLGRSGNPFYEQYFGPGTRLTVT.